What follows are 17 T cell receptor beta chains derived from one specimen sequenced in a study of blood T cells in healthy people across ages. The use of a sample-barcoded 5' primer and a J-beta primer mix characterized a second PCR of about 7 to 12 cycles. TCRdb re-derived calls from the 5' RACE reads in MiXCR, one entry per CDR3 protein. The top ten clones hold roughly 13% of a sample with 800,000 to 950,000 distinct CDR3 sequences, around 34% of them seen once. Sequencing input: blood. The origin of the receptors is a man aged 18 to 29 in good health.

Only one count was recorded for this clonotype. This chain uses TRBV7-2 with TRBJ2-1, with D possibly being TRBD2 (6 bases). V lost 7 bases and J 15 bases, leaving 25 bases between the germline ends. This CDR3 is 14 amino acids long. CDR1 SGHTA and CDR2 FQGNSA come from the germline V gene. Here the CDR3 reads CASTTMAGDGSRFF. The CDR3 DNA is TGTGCCAGCACCACTATGGCCGGAGACGGGAGCCGGTTCTTC.

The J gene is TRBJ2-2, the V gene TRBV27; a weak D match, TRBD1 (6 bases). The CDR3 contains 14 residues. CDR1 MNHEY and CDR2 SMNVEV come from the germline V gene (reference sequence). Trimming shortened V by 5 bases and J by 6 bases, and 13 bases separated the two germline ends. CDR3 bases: TGTGCCAGCAGTCCCTACAGGGACGCCGGGGAGCTGTTTTTT. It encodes CASSPYRDAGELFF.

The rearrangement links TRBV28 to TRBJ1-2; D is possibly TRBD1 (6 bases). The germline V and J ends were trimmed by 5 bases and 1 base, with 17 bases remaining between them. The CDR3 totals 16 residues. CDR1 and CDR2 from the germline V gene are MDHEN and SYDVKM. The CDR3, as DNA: TGTGCCAGCAGTCCAAGTAGGACAGCCTATAACTATGGCTACACCTTC. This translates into CASSPSRTAYNYGYTF.

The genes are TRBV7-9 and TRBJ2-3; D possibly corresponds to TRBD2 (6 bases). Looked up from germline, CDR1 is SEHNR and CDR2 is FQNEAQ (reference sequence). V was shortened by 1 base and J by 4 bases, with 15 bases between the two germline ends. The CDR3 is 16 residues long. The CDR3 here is CASSLVALAQPDTQYF. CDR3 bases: TGTGCCAGCAGCTTAGTGGCCCTAGCGCAGCCAGATACGCAGTATTTT.

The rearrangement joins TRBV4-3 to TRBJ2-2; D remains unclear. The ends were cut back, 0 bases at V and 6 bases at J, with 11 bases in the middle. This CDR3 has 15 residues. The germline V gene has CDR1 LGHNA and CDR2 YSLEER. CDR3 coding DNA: TGCGCCAGCAGCCAAGAAAGTATGGCCTCCGGGGAGCTGTTTTTT. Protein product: CASSQESMASGELFF.

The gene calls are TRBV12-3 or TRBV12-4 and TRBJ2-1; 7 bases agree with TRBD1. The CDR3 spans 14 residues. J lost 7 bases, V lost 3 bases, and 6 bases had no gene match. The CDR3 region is CASSFQDRFNEQFF. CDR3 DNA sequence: TGTGCCAGCAGTTTCCAGGACAGGTTTAATGAGCAGTTCTTC.

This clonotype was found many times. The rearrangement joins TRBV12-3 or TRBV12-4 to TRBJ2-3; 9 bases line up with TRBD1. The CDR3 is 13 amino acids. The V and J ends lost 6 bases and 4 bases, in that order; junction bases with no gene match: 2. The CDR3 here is CASSRDRADTQYF. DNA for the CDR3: TGTGCCAGCAGCAGGGACAGGGCAGATACGCAGTATTTT.

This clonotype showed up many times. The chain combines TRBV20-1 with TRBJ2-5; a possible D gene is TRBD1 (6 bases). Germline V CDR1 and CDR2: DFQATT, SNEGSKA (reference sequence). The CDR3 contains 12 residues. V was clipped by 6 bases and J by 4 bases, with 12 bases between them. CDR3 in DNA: TGCAGTGCCACCACAGGGATAGAGACCCAGTACTTC. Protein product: CSATTGIETQYF.

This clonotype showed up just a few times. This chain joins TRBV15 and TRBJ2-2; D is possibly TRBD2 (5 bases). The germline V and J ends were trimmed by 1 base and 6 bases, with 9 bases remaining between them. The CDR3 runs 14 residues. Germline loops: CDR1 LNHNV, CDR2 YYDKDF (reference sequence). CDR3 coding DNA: TGTGCCACCAGCAGAGTGAGGGTGTCCGGGGAGCTGTTTTTT. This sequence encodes CATSRVRVSGELFF.

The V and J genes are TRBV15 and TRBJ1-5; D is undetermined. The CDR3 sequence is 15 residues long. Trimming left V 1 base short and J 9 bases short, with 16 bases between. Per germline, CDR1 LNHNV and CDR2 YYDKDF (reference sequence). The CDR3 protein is CATSRGTVRERPQHF. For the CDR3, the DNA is TGTGCCACCAGCAGAGGAACCGTCAGAGAACGGCCCCAGCATTTT.

This chain's CDR3 is CASSHYGTGDLNEQFF. CDR3 sequence (DNA): TGCGCCAGCAGCCATTACGGGACAGGGGATTTGAATGAGCAGTTCTTC. V is TRBV4-3 and J is TRBJ2-1; 10 bases are a match to TRBD1. This CDR3 comprises 16 residues. Germline lookup yields CDR1 LGHNA and CDR2 YSLEER. Trimming removed 3 bases from V and 7 bases from J; junction bases left unmatched: 9.

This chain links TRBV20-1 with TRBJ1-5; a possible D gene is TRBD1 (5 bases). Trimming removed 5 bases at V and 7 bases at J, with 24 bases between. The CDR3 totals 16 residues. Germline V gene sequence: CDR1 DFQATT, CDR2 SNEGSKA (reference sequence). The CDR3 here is CSAYRDEGNNPQPQHF. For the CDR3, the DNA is TGCAGTGCTTACCGGGACGAAGGAAACAATCCGCAGCCCCAGCATTTT.

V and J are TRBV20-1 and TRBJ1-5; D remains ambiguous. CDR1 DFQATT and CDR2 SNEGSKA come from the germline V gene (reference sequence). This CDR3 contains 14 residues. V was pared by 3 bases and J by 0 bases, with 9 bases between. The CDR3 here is CSASTAYSNQPQHF. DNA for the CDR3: TGCAGTGCTAGCACAGCCTATAGCAATCAGCCCCAGCATTTT.

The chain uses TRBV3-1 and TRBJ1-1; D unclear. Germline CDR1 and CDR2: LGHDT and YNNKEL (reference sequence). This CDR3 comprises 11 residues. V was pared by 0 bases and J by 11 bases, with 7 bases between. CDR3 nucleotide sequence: TGTGCCAGCAGCCAAGATCCGCTGGCTTTCTTT. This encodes CASSQDPLAFF.

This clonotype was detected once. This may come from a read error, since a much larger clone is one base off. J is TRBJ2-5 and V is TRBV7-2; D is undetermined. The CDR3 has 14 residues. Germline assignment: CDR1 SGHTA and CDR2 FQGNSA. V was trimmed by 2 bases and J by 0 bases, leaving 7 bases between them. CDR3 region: CASSLRVNQETQYF. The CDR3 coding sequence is TGTGCCAGCAGCTTAAGGGTTAACCAAGAGACCCAGTACTTC.

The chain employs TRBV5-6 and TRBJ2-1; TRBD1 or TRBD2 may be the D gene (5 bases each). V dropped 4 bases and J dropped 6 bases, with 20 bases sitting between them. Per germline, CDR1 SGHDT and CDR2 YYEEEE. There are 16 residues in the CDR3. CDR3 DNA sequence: TGTGCCAGCAGCGCAATCGAGGGGCGCTGGGGCAATGAGCAGTTCTTC. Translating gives CASSAIEGRWGNEQFF.

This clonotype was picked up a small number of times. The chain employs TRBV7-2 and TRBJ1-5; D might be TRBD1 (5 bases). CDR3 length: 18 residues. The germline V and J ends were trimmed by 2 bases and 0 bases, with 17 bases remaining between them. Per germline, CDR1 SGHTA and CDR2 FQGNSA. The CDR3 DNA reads TGTGCCAGCAGCTTACACCGGGACGGGGAGAGTAGCAATCAGCCCCAGCATTTT. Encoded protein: CASSLHRDGESSNQPQHF.